This TCR beta chain stems from a study of T cells in Graves' hyperthyroidism and ophthalmopathy. Findings of the study overall: Ophthalmopathy and stable hyperthyroidism were told apart by a 13 V-J model. Most thyroid clonotypes with frequency above 0.001 were detected in blood.

What was amplified from RNA transcripts were TCR beta CDR3 regions. The HTBI primer set was used in a first-round RT-PCR of the TCR CDR3. TCRdb recomputed calls from the multiplex PCR reads with MiXCR, one row per CDR3 protein. This sample has roughly 500,000 distinct CDR3 sequences, with 40% to 50% found just once. Notes on this clonotype: Its antigen is unknown.

Orbital computed tomography, thyroid ultrasound, serum thyroxine and TRAb, and clinical symptoms together informed the diagnoses. There are 15 residues in the CDR3. The V gene lost 3 bases and the J gene lost 8 bases, with 19 bases spanning the gap. CDR1 and CDR2 (germline): SGHVS, FQNEAQ. This chain links TRBV7-8 with TRBJ1-2; D perhaps matches TRBD1 (6 bases). The TCR comes from an adult woman with Graves' disease, either hyperthyroidism or ophthalmopathy (not recorded which). The sequenced material came from peripheral blood or thyroid tissue (not recorded which). The CDR3 region has the DNA TGTGCCAGCAGCTTCTCGCTGGCAGGGGCCATCGGCTACACCTTC. This gives the protein CASSFSLAGAIGYTF.